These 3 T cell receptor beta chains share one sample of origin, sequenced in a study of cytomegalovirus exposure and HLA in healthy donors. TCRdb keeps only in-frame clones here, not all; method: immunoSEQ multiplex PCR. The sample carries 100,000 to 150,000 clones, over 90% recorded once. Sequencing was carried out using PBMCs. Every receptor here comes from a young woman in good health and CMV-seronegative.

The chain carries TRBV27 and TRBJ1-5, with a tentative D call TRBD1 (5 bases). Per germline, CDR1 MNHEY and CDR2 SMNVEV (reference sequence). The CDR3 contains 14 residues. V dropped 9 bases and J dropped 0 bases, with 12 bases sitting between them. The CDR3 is CARGRGHSNQPQHF. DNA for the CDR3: TGTGCCAGAGGTAGGGGCCATAGCAATCAGCCCCAGCATTTT.

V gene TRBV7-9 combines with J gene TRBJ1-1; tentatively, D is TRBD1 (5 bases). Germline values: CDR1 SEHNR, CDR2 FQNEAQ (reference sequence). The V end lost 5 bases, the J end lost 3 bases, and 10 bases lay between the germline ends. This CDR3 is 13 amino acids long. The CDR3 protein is CASSRDSYTEAFF. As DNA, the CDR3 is TGTGCCAGCAGCCGAGACAGCTACACTGAAGCTTTCTTT.

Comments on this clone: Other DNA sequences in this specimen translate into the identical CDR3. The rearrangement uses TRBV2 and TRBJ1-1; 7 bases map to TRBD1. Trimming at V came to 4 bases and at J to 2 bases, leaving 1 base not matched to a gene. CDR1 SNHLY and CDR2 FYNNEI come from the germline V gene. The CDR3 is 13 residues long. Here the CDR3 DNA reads TGTGCCAGCAGTGGACAGGGAAACACTGAAGCTTTCTTT. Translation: CASSGQGNTEAFF.